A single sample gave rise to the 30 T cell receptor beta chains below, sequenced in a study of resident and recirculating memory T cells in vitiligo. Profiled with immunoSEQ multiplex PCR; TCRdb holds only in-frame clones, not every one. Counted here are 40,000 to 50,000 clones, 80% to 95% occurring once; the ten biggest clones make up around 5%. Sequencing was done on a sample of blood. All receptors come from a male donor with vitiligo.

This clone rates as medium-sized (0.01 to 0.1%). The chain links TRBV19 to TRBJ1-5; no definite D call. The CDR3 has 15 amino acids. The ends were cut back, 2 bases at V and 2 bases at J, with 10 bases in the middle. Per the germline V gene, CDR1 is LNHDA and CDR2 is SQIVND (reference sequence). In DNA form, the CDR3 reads TGTGCCAGTAGTATATCTCCAACAGGCAATCAGCCCCAGCATTTT. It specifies CASSISPTGNQPQHF.

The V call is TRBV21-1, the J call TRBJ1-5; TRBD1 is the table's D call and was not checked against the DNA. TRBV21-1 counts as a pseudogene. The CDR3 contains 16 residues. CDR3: CASSKAGDRRGQPQHF. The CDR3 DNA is TGTGCCAGCAGCAAAGCGGGGGACAGGCGAGGGCAGCCCCAGCATTTT.

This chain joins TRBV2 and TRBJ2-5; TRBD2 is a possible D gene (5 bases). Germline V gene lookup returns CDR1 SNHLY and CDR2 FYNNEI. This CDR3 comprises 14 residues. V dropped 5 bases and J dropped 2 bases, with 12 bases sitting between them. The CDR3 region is CASSLLTTQETQYF. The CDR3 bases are TGTGCCAGCAGTCTCCTGACTACTCAAGAGACCCAGTACTTC.

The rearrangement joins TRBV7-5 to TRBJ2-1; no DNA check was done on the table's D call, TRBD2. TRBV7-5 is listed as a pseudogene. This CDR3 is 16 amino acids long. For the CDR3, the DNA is TGTGCCAGAAGTCCTGACGCGGCAGGGAGGGGCAATGAGCAGTTCTTC. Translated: CARSPDAAGRGNEQFF.

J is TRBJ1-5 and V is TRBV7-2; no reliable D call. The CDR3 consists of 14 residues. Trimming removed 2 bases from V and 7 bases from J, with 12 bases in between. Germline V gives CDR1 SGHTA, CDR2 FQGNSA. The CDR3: CASSLIAGSQPQHF. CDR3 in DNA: TGTGCCAGCAGCTTAATCGCGGGGTCCCAGCCCCAGCATTTT.

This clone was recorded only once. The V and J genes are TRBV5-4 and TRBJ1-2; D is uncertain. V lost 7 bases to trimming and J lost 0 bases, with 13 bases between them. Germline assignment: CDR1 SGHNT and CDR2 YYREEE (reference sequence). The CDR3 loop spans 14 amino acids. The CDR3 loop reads CASYLQPTNYGYTF. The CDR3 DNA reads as TGTGCCAGCTATTTACAGCCAACTAACTATGGCTACACCTTC.

The CDR3 loop is CASSFGRGTEAFF. CDR3 nucleotide sequence: TGTGCCAGCAGTTTTGGGAGAGGCACTGAAGCTTTCTTT. The chain combines TRBV27 with TRBJ1-1, with no clear D. The V gene's germline CDR1 is MNHEY and CDR2 SMNVEV (reference sequence). The CDR3 sequence is 13 residues long. V was pared by 3 bases and J by 4 bases, with 9 bases between.

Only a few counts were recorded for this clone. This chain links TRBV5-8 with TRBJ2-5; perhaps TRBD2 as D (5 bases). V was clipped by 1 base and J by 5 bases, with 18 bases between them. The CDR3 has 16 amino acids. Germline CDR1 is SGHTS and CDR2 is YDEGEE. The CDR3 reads CASSLLSWGESETQYF. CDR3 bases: TGTGCCAGCAGCTTGTTGAGCTGGGGAGAATCGGAGACCCAGTACTTC. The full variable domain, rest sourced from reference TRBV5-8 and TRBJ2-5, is EAGVTQSPTHLIKTRGQQATLRCSPISGHTSVYWYQQALGLGLQFLLWYDEGEERNRGNFPPRFSGRQFPNYSSELNVNALELEDSALYLCASSLLSWGESETQYFGPGTRLLVL.

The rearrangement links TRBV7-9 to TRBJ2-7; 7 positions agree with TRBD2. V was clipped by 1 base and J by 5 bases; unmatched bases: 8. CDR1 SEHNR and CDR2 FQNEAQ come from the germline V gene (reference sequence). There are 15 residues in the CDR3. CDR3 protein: CASSLGGGNPHEQYF. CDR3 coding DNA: TGTGCCAGCAGCTTAGGGGGGGGGAATCCCCACGAGCAGTACTTC. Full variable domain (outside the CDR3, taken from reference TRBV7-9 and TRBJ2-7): DTGVSQNPRHKITKRGQNVTFRCDPISEHNRLYWYRQTLGQGPEFLTYFQNEAQLEKSRLLSDRFSAERPKGSFSTLEIQRTEQGDSAMYLCASSLGGGNPHEQYFGPGTRLTVT.

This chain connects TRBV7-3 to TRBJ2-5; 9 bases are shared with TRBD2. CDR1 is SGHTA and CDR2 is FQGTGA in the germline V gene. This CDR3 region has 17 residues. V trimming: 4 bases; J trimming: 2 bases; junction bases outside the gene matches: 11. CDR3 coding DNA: TGTGCCAGCAGCTCCCTGACTAGCGGAGAGTTTCAAGAGACCCAGTACTTC. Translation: CASSSLTSGEFQETQYF.

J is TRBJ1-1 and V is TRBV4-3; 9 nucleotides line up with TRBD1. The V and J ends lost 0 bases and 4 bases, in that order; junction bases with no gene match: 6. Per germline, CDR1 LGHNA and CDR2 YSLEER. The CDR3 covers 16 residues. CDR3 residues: CASSQDFLQGATEAFF. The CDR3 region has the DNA TGCGCCAGCAGCCAAGATTTTTTACAGGGGGCCACTGAAGCTTTCTTT.

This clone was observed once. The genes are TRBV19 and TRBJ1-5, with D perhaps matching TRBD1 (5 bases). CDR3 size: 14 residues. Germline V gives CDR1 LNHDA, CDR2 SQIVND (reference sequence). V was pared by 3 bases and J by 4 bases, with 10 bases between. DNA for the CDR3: TGTGCCAGTAGTATTAGACAGAGTAATCAGCCCCAGCATTTT. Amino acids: CASSIRQSNQPQHF.

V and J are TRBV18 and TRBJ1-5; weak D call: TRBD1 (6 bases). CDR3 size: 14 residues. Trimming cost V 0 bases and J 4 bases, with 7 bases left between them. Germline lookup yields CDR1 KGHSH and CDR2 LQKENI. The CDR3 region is CASSPPGGNQPQHF. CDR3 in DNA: TGTGCCAGCTCACCACCAGGGGGAAATCAGCCCCAGCATTTT.

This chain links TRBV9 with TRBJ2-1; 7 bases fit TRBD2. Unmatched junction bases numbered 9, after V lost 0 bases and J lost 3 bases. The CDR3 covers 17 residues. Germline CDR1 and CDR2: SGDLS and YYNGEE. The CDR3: CASSVDPPSGVYNEQFF. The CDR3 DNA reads TGTGCCAGCAGCGTAGACCCCCCCAGCGGGGTCTACAATGAGCAGTTCTTC.

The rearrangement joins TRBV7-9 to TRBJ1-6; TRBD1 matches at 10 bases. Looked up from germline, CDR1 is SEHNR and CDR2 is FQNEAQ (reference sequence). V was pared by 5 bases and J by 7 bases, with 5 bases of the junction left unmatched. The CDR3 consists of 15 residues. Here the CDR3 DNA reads TGTGCCAGCAGCCCCCCGGGACAGGGGAATTCACCCCTCCACTTT. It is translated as CASSPPGQGNSPLHF. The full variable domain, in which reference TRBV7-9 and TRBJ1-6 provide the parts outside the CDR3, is DTGVSQNPRHKITKRGQNVTFRCDPISEHNRLYWYRQTLGQGPEFLTYFQNEAQLEKSRLLSDRFSAERPKGSFSTLEIQRTEQGDSAMYLCASSPPGQGNSPLHFGNGTRLTVT.

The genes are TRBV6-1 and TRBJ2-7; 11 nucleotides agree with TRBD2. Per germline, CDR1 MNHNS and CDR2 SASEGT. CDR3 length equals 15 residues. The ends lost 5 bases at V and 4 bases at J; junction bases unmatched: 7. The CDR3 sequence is CASSPLTSGGYEQYF. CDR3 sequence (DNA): TGTGCCAGCAGTCCACTCACTAGCGGGGGATACGAGCAGTACTTC.

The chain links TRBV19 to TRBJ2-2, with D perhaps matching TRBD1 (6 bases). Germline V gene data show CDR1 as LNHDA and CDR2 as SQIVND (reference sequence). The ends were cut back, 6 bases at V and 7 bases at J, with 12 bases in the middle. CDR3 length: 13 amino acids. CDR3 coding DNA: TGTGCCAGTAGCTGGAAGGGGGACGGGGAGCTGTTTTTT. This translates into CASSWKGDGELFF.

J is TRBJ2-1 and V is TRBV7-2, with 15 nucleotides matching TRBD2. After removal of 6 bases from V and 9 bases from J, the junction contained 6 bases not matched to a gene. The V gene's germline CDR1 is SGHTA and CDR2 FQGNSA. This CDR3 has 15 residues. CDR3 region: CASSARTSGGVEQFF. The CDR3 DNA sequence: TGTGCCAGCAGTGCCCGGACTAGCGGGGGGGTTGAGCAGTTCTTC.

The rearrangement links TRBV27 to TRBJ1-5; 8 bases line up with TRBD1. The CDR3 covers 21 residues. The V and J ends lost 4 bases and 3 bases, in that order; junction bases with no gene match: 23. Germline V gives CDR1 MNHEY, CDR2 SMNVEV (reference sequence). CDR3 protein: CASSSIGRGPWGGGNNQPQHF. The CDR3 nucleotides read TGTGCCAGCAGTTCAATTGGCAGGGGGCCGTGGGGAGGGGGTAACAATCAGCCCCAGCATTTT.

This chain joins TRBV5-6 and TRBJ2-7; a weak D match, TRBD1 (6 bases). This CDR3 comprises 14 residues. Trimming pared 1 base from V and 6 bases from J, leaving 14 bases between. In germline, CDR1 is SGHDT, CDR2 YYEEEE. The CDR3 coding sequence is TGTGCCAGCAGCTTGAGGGGCAGGGGTCCCGAGCAGTACTTC. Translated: CASSLRGRGPEQYF.

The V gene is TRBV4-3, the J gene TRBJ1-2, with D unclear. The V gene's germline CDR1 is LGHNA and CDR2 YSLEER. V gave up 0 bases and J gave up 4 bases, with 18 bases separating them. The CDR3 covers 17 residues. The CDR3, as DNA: TGCGCCAGCAGCCAAGAATTTATCGGGATTGGCGGCTATGGCTACACCTTC. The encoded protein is CASSQEFIGIGGYGYTF.

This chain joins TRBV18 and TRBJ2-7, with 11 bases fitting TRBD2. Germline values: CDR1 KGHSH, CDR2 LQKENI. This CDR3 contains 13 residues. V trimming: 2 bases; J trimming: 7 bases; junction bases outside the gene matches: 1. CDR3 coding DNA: TGTGCCAGCTCACCATTAGCGGGGGGGGAGCAGTACTTC. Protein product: CASSPLAGGEQYF.

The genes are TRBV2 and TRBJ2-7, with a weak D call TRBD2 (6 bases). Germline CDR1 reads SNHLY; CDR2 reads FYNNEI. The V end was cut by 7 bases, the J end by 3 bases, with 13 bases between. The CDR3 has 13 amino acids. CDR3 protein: CASNLEGNYEQYF. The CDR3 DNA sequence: TGTGCCAGCAACCTGGAGGGGAACTACGAGCAGTACTTC.

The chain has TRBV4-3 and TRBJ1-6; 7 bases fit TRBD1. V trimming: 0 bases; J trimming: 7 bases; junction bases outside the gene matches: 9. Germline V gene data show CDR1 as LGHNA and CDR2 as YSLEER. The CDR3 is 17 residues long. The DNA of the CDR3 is TGCGCCAGCAGCCAAGATCTCCGACAGGGTCGGAATTCACCCCTCCACTTT. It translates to CASSQDLRQGRNSPLHF.

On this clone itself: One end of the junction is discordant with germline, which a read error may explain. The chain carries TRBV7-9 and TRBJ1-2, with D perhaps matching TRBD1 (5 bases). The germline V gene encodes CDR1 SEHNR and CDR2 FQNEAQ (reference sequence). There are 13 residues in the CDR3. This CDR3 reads CASSLAPRVGYTF. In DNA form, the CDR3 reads TGTGCCAGCAGCCTAGCCCCCAGGGTGGGCTACACCTTC. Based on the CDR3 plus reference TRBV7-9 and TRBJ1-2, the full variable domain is DTGVSQNPRHKITKRGQNVTFRCDPISEHNRLYWYRQTLGQGPEFLTYFQNEAQLEKSRLLSDRFSAERPKGSFSTLEIQRTEQGDSAMYLCASSLAPRVGYTFGSGTRLTVV.

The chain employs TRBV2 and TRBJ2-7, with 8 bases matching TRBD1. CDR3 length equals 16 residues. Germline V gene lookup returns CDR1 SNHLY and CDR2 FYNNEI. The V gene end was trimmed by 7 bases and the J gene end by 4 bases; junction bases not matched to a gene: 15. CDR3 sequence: CASTSAGGPRTYEQYF. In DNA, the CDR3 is TGTGCCAGCACATCGGCAGGGGGCCCGCGTACTTACGAGCAGTACTTC.

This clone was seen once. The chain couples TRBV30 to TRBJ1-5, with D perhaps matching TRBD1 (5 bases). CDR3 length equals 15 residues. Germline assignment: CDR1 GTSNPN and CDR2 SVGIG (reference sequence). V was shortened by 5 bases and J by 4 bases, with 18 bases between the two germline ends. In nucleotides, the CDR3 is TGTGCCTGGGGGCGCCTAGGGGTATCAAATCAGCCCCAGCATTTT. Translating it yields CAWGRLGVSNQPQHF.

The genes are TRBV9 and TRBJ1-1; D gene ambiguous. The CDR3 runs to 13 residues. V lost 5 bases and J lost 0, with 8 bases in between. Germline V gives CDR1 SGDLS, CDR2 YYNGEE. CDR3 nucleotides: TGTGCCAGCAGGGCATACATGAACACTGAAGCTTTCTTT. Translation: CASRAYMNTEAFF.

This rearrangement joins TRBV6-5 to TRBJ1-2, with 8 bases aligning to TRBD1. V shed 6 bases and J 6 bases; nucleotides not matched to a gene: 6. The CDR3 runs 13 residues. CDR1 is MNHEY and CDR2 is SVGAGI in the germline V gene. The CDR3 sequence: CASSPRDRNGYTF. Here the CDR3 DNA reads TGTGCCAGCAGCCCCCGGGACAGGAATGGCTACACCTTC.

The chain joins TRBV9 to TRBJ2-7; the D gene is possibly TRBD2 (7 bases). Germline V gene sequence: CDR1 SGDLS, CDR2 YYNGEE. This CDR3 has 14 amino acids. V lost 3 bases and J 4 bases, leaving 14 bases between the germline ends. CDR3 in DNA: TGTGCCAGCAGCGCCGGGGGAGGGGGTTACGAGCAGTACTTC. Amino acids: CASSAGGGGYEQYF.